Below are 25 T cell receptor beta chains sequenced from a single sample in a study of PD-L1 blockade in urothelial cancer. Sequencing was performed with immunoSEQ multiplex PCR; in TCRdb, only in-frame clones are kept and a portion is missing. The repertoire holds about 120,000 clones, with roughly 83% as singletons. Time point reported: peripheral blood 6 weeks after treatment start. The sequencing used PBMCs, collected around atezolizumab (anti-PD-L1) treatment. The receptors shown here come from a man over 45 with urothelial cancer.

The CDR3 spells CASSPGTPLLAGNTIYF. DNA for the CDR3: TGCGCCAGCAGCCCTGGGACTCCCCTTTTGGCTGGAAACACCATATATTTT. The chain is built from TRBV5-1 and TRBJ1-3, with D maybe TRBD1 (5 bases). There are 17 residues in the CDR3. With 4 bases removed from V and 2 bases from J, the gap between germline ends came to 19 bases. Germline CDR1 and CDR2: SGHRS and YFSETQ.

The rearrangement links TRBV7-9 to TRBJ1-1, with TRBD1 as a possible D gene (6 bases). Germline V gene sequence: CDR1 SEHNR, CDR2 FQNEAQ (reference sequence). This CDR3 contains 17 residues. V gave up 0 bases and J gave up 8 bases, with 22 bases separating them. The CDR3 is CASSLAVGVSQGTEAFF. CDR3 DNA sequence: TGTGCCAGCAGCTTAGCGGTAGGGGTGTCGCAGGGGACAGAAGCTTTCTTT.

This sequence joins TRBV6-1 and TRBJ2-7; 7 nucleotides agree with TRBD1. CDR3 length equals 15 residues. In germline, CDR1 is MNHNS, CDR2 SASEGT. The junction had 14 bases not matched to a gene; V was cut back by 10 bases and J by 2 bases. This CDR3 is CAIDHDRVSPYEQYF. The CDR3 nucleotides read TGTGCCATAGACCATGACAGGGTTAGCCCCTACGAGCAGTACTTC.

V gene TRBV6-5 combines with J gene TRBJ1-5; D is undetermined. Trimming stripped 0 bases from V and 7 bases from J, with 13 bases between. The CDR3 consists of 15 residues. Germline loops: CDR1 MNHEY, CDR2 SVGAGI. The CDR3 loop reads CASSYSGREGQPQHF. The CDR3 DNA reads as TGTGCCAGCAGTTACTCAGGGAGGGAAGGCCAGCCCCAGCATTTT.

This chain links TRBV7-3 with TRBJ2-1, with no clear D. CDR1 and CDR2 from the germline V gene are SGHTA and FQGTGA. V lost 2 bases and J lost 7, with 15 bases in between. The CDR3 runs 15 residues. The CDR3 sequence is CASSLYVGRANEQFF. DNA of the CDR3: TGTGCCAGCAGCTTATATGTCGGTCGAGCTAATGAGCAGTTCTTC.

V is TRBV6-1 and J is TRBJ1-4; D unclear. Germline-derived CDR1 and CDR2 are MNHNS and SASEGT. The CDR3 runs to 14 residues. V was pared by 8 bases and J by 7 bases, with 17 bases between. The chain's CDR3 is CASELRWEGEKLFF. CDR3 sequence (DNA): TGTGCCAGCGAATTGCGCTGGGAGGGTGAAAAACTGTTTTTT.

The rearrangement joins TRBV15 to TRBJ1-1; tentative D call: TRBD1 (5 bases). V gave up 0 bases and J gave up 1 base, with 12 bases separating them. Per germline, CDR1 LNHNV and CDR2 YYDKDF (reference sequence). This CDR3 is built from 16 residues. The CDR3 region is CATSRDQGLRNTEAFF. The CDR3 coding sequence is TGTGCCACCAGCAGAGATCAGGGCTTGAGGAACACTGAAGCTTTCTTT.

The chain joins TRBV5-5 to TRBJ1-4; D not certain. Germline-derived CDR1 and CDR2 are SGHKS and YYEKEE (reference sequence). Trimming took off 0 bases at V and 0 bases at J, with 6 bases between the two ends. This CDR3 contains 15 residues. The CDR3 DNA sequence: TGTGCCAGCAGCTTGGTGTCAGCAACTAATGAAAAACTGTTTTTT. Its translation: CASSLVSATNEKLFF.

The CDR3 DNA is TGCGCCAGCAGCCTCACTAGCGGGAGGGCCTACAATGAGCAGTTCTTC. It translates to CASSLTSGRAYNEQFF. This rearrangement joins TRBV5-1 to TRBJ2-1, with 13 positions matching TRBD2. Germline V lookup: CDR1 SGHRS, CDR2 YFSETQ. The CDR3 extends over 16 amino acids. J was trimmed by 2 bases and V by 4 bases; bases with no gene match: 3.

This clone was detected once. The chain combines TRBV7-9 with TRBJ2-3; TRBD2 agrees at 10 bases. With 3 bases clipped from V and 0 bases from J, the junction kept 12 bases outside the gene matches. This CDR3 contains 19 residues. The germline gives CDR1 SEHNR, CDR2 FQNEAQ (reference sequence). The chain's CDR3 is CASSFIAGGVGSSTDTQYF. The CDR3 DNA sequence: TGTGCCAGCAGCTTTATAGCGGGAGGTGTGGGTTCCAGCACAGATACGCAGTATTTT.

The J gene is TRBJ1-6, the V gene TRBV28; D remains ambiguous. CDR1 is MDHEN, CDR2 SYDVKM, per germline. Deletions cut 7 bases from V and 7 bases from J, with 14 bases between. The CDR3 consists of 14 residues. The CDR3 DNA reads TGTGCCAGCATTGGAGGTAGGGTCAATTCACCCCTCCACTTT. This translates into CASIGGRVNSPLHF. Full variable domain (rest looked up from reference TRBV28 and TRBJ1-6): DVKVTQSSRYLVKRTGEKVFLECVQDMDHENMFWYRQDPGLGLRLIYFSYDVKMKEKGDIPEGYSVSREKKERFSLILESASTNQTSMYLCASIGGRVNSPLHFGNGTRLTVT.

This clone was observed a handful of times. The chain employs TRBV6-5 and TRBJ1-2; D is unclear. The V gene lost 7 bases and the J gene lost 1 base, with 7 bases spanning the gap. The germline gives CDR1 MNHEY, CDR2 SVGAGI. The CDR3 is 12 residues long. The CDR3 nucleotides read TGTGCCAGCAAACAATTTAACTATGGCTACACCTTC. Amino acids: CASKQFNYGYTF.

V and J are TRBV20-1 and TRBJ2-7, with 7 bases aligning to TRBD2. V shed 1 base, J shed 10 bases, and the junction held 4 bases outside the gene matches. CDR1 is DFQATT and CDR2 is SNEGSKA in the germline V gene (reference sequence). This CDR3 has 11 residues. The CDR3 region is CSARGGSDQYF. The CDR3 DNA reads TGCAGTGCTAGAGGCGGGAGTGACCAGTACTTC.

CDR3 in DNA: TGCAGTGCTGGGGGGTTCAAAAAGGCTTTCTTT. This gives the protein CSAGGFKKAFF. The chain carries TRBV20-1 and TRBJ1-1, with D possibly TRBD1 on 5 matching bases. Trimming left V 5 bases short and J 11 bases short, with 15 bases between. The CDR3 spans 11 residues. The germline CDR1 and CDR2 sequences are DFQATT and SNEGSKA (reference sequence).

The genes are TRBV10-3 and TRBJ2-5; TRBD2 might be the D (6 bases). CDR1 is ENHRY and CDR2 is SYGVKD in the germline V gene. CDR3 length: 15 amino acids. Between the trimmed V and J ends, which lost 6 bases and 9 bases, there was a span of 23 bases. The CDR3 sequence is CAISPFGSSLEAQYF. The CDR3, as DNA: TGTGCCATCAGCCCCTTCGGGAGTAGTTTGGAGGCCCAGTACTTC.

The chain has TRBV28 and TRBJ2-7; 8 positions agree with TRBD1. V was clipped by 8 bases and J by 5 bases; unmatched bases: 14. Germline CDR1 is MDHEN and CDR2 is SYDVKM. The CDR3 length is 15 residues. CDR3 loop: CASAMAGGSNHEQYF. The CDR3 bases are TGTGCCAGCGCCATGGCAGGGGGCTCAAATCACGAGCAGTACTTC.

This chain uses TRBV7-2 with TRBJ2-3; no clear D gene. The CDR3 has 13 amino acids. The germline V gene encodes CDR1 SGHTA and CDR2 FQGNSA. Between the trimmed V and J ends, which lost 2 bases and 4 bases, there was a span of 7 bases. CDR3 protein: CASSLRRADTQYF. In nucleotides, the CDR3 is TGTGCCAGCAGCTTACGCCGCGCAGATACGCAGTATTTT.

The V call is TRBV13, the J call TRBJ2-3, with 9 positions matching TRBD2. V gave up 3 bases and J gave up 6 bases; unmatched junction bases: 10. There are 16 residues in the CDR3. CDR1 is PRHDT and CDR2 is FYEKMQ in the germline V gene (reference sequence). CDR3 sequence (DNA): TGTGCCAGCAGCTTTTCCCCTAGCGGGGCTCTGGATACGCAGTATTTT. It encodes CASSFSPSGALDTQYF.

The V gene is TRBV2, the J gene TRBJ2-3; possible D gene TRBD2, 6 bases. The CDR3 runs to 13 residues. With 6 bases removed from V and 4 bases from J, the gap between germline ends came to 11 bases. The germline CDR1 and CDR2 sequences are SNHLY and FYNNEI. The CDR3 is CASRPTRADTQYF. As DNA, the CDR3 is TGTGCCAGCAGGCCGACTAGAGCAGATACGCAGTATTTT. Full variable domain (remainder filled in from reference TRBV2 and TRBJ2-3): EPEVTQTPSHQVTQMGQEVILRCVPISNHLYFYWYRQILGQKVEFLVSFYNNEISEKSEIFDDQFSVERPDGSNFTLKIRSTKLEDSAMYFCASRPTRADTQYFGPGTRLTVL.

The gene calls are TRBV2 and TRBJ2-5, with 8 bases aligning to TRBD1. Germline V gene lookup returns CDR1 SNHLY and CDR2 FYNNEI. The CDR3 length is 15 residues. V trimming: 5 bases; J trimming: 6 bases; junction bases outside the gene matches: 11. This chain's CDR3 is CASSQGQGDRKTQYF. CDR3 in DNA: TGTGCCAGCAGTCAAGGACAGGGCGATCGGAAGACCCAGTACTTC.

The genes are TRBV27 and TRBJ2-5; 11 nucleotides match TRBD2. Looked up from germline, CDR1 is MNHEY and CDR2 is SMNVEV (reference sequence). The CDR3 length is 14 residues. Unmatched junction bases numbered 2, after V lost 7 bases and J lost 1 base. The CDR3 region has the DNA TGTGCCAGCAAGGGACTAGCGGCCCAAGAGACCCAGTACTTC. It specifies CASKGLAAQETQYF.

This clone was observed a single time. The V call is TRBV7-9, the J call TRBJ2-7; a possible D gene is TRBD2 (5 bases). The length of the CDR3 is 15 residues. V lost 5 bases and J 0 bases, leaving 14 bases between the germline ends. Germline CDR1 and CDR2: SEHNR and FQNEAQ (reference sequence). The CDR3 here is CASSPSERSSYEQYF. The CDR3 nucleotides read TGTGCCAGCAGCCCAAGCGAGCGGAGCTCCTACGAGCAGTACTTC. The full variable domain, in which reference TRBV7-9 and TRBJ2-7 provide the parts outside the CDR3, is DTGVSQNPRHKITKRGQNVTFRCDPISEHNRLYWYRQTLGQGPEFLTYFQNEAQLEKSRLLSDRFSAERPKGSFSTLEIQRTEQGDSAMYLCASSPSERSSYEQYFGPGTRLTVT.

V and J are TRBV19 and TRBJ1-1; TRBD1 matches at 7 bases. Trimming took 7 bases from V and 3 from J; bases not matched to a gene: 14. The CDR3 is 16 amino acids. Per germline, CDR1 LNHDA and CDR2 SQIVND (reference sequence). CDR3 region: CASKYRQGREYTEAFF. Here the CDR3 DNA reads TGTGCCAGTAAGTACCGACAGGGTCGGGAGTACACTGAAGCTTTCTTT.

The chain uses TRBV11-3 and TRBJ2-1; 10 bases are a match to TRBD2. Trimming cost V 2 bases and J 6 bases; bases outside gene matches: 4. The CDR3 consists of 15 residues. From germline, CDR1 is SGHNT and CDR2 YENEEA. CDR3 sequence: CASSLTSGKANEQFF. CDR3 bases: TGTGCCAGCAGCTTAACTAGCGGGAAGGCCAATGAGCAGTTCTTC.

This clone was seen just once. This chain joins TRBV6-6 and TRBJ2-2; 7 nucleotides match TRBD1. The CDR3 length is 13 residues. J gave up 4 bases and V 8 bases, and 4 bases lay outside the gene matches. Germline V gene lookup returns CDR1 MNHNY and CDR2 SVGAGI (reference sequence). The CDR3 protein is CASRDSSTGELFF. Here the CDR3 DNA reads TGTGCCAGCCGGGACAGCAGCACCGGGGAGCTGTTTTTT.